Here is one T cell receptor (beta chain) with its context. The CDR3 covers 15 residues. The V end was cut by 2 bases, the J end by 3 bases, with 13 bases between. Per the germline V gene, CDR1 is SGHRS and CDR2 is YFSETQ. The sample originates from a study of shared clonotypes between healthy human individuals. Study-level background: The study enrolled a couple of women and a few men aged 18 to 49. Every donor yielded three CD4 naive, three CD4 memory, two CD8 naive and one CD8 memory plate.

Clones were sequenced by immunoSEQ multiplex PCR, and TCRdb holds only the in-frame ones, with some missing. Of over a million clones detected, 95% to 99% appear once; the ten largest clones hold around 0.45%. The source of this sequence is a man younger than 40 in good health. The sample consisted of naive CD4+ T cells sorted from blood. Regarding subset: CD45RA+ positively selected. V gene TRBV5-1 combines with J gene TRBJ2-3; unclear D gene. CDR3 nucleotides: TGCGCCAGCAGCTTCTTTTCAGGAGATACAGATACGCAGTATTTT. Amino acids: CASSFFSGDTDTQYF.